The 16 T cell receptor beta chains given below trace back to one sample, sequenced in a study of blood T cell repertoires in COVID-19. Measured with immunoSEQ multiplex PCR; TCRdb has only the in-frame clones, and not every one. The table has under 250,000 clones, more than 80% seen once. Sample: PBMCs or T cells enriched from blood (not recorded which). The receptors here all came from a man between 60 and 75 years old who had recovered from COVID-19.

The chain employs TRBV5-5 and TRBJ1-2, with D perhaps matching TRBD1 (6 bases). The CDR3 sequence is 16 residues long. The V gene lost 4 bases and the J gene lost 0 bases, with 16 bases spanning the gap. The germline V gene has CDR1 SGHKS and CDR2 YYEKEE (reference sequence). The CDR3 bases are TGTGCCAGCAGCAAACAGGGACGGACGCCTAACTATGGCTACACCTTC. It encodes CASSKQGRTPNYGYTF.

In its sample, this clone was seen many times. The V gene is TRBV18, the J gene TRBJ1-5; D is perhaps TRBD1 (5 bases). V lost 1 base and J lost 0, with 13 bases in between. The CDR3 consists of 17 residues. Germline CDR1 and CDR2: KGHSH and LQKENI. CDR3 amino acids: CASSPLPQGGSNQPQHF. For the CDR3, the DNA is TGTGCCAGCTCACCACTCCCCCAGGGTGGTAGCAATCAGCCCCAGCATTTT.

CDR3 sequence: CAISESGGVGEQYF. CDR3 nucleotide sequence: TGTGCCATCAGTGAGTCCGGAGGGGTGGGCGAGCAGTACTTC. V gene TRBV10-3 combines with J gene TRBJ2-7; possible D gene TRBD2, 6 bases. The germline gives CDR1 ENHRY, CDR2 SYGVKD. V was pared by 0 bases and J by 6 bases, with 12 bases between. CDR3 length: 14 residues.

The chain has TRBV4-2 and TRBJ1-6; 7 bases map to TRBD1. Germline CDR1 reads LGHNA; CDR2 reads YNFKEQ. The CDR3 totals 17 residues. V lost 4 bases, J lost 11 bases, and 17 bases stayed unmatched. CDR3 sequence reads: CASSRLTEGDRTPPLHF. The CDR3 region has the DNA TGTGCCAGCAGCCGCCTAACCGAGGGGGACAGAACTCCACCCCTCCACTTT.

The chain has TRBV19 and TRBJ1-1, with a weak D call TRBD1 (5 bases). This CDR3 comprises 13 residues. The V and J ends lost 9 bases and 1 base respectively, with 12 bases between them. CDR1 is LNHDA and CDR2 is SQIVND in the germline V gene (reference sequence). CDR3 DNA: TGTGCCAGCGGGCAGGGAAGGAACACTGAAGCTTTCTTT. Translation: CASGQGRNTEAFF.

This rearrangement joins TRBV10-3 to TRBJ2-5; a possible D gene is TRBD2 (5 bases). This CDR3 spans 15 amino acids. CDR1 and CDR2 from the germline V gene are ENHRY and SYGVKD. V dropped 7 bases and J dropped 5 bases, with 20 bases sitting between them. The DNA for the CDR3 is TGTGCCATCACGGCGGGCCTCGGGGATGGGGAGACCCAGTACTTC. Residues: CAITAGLGDGETQYF.

This chain links TRBV6-5 with TRBJ2-7; no clear D gene. The CDR3 loop spans 15 amino acids. The V and J ends lost 5 bases and 5 bases respectively, with 19 bases between them. Germline CDR1 and CDR2: MNHEY and SVGAGI. CDR3 nucleotides: TGTGCCAGCAGTCCACGAGGAATCATAGTTGACGAGCAGTACTTC. This gives the protein CASSPRGIIVDEQYF.

This clone showed up just once. The rearrangement links TRBV5-4 to TRBJ2-5, with 7 bases that match TRBD1. Trimming took 4 bases from V and 3 from J; bases not matched to a gene: 12. Looked up from germline, CDR1 is SGHNT and CDR2 is YYREEE (reference sequence). The CDR3 spans 16 residues. CDR3 DNA sequence: TGTGCCAGCAGCCCTGGTCGACAGGGCGGAAAAGAGACCCAGTACTTC. Translating gives CASSPGRQGGKETQYF.

V usage is TRBV7-8 and J usage is TRBJ2-3, with 9 bases lining up with TRBD1. Germline V gene data show CDR1 as SGHVS and CDR2 as FQNEAQ. This CDR3 is 23 amino acids long. The V gene end was trimmed by 5 bases and the J gene end by 0 bases; junction bases not matched to a gene: 27. For the CDR3, the DNA is TGTGCCAGCAGCCTTCGAGGACAGGGGCTTTCCTCGACTAACCCCTTTAGCACAGATACGCAGTATTTT. As protein: CASSLRGQGLSSTNPFSTDTQYF.

This clone was seen a single time. The V and J genes are TRBV5-1 and TRBJ2-2, with 12 bases aligning to TRBD2. Germline assignment: CDR1 SGHRS and CDR2 YFSETQ. The CDR3 length is 16 residues. V gave up 4 bases and J gave up 4 bases; unmatched junction bases: 5. The CDR3 nucleotides are TGCGCCAGCAGCCGACTAGCGGGAGAAACCACCGGGGAGCTGTTTTTT. Translation: CASSRLAGETTGELFF.

The chain uses TRBV7-2 and TRBJ1-1, with D possibly being TRBD1 (5 bases). Between the trimmed V and J ends, which lost 6 bases and 5 bases, there was a span of 10 bases. The germline V gene has CDR1 SGHTA and CDR2 FQGNSA. The CDR3 loop spans 12 amino acids. The CDR3 here is CASRGEGTEAFF. The DNA of the CDR3 is TGTGCCAGCAGAGGGGAAGGTACTGAAGCTTTCTTT.

The V and J genes are TRBV9 and TRBJ1-1; D possibly corresponds to TRBD1 (5 bases). The CDR3 has 13 amino acids. Germline CDR1 and CDR2: SGDLS and YYNGEE. Between the trimmed V and J ends, which lost 3 bases and 3 bases, there was a span of 9 bases. The CDR3 is CASSEGHYTEAFF. DNA of the CDR3: TGTGCCAGCAGCGAGGGGCACTACACTGAAGCTTTCTTT.

The rearrangement links TRBV5-4 to TRBJ1-4; D call uncertain. The V end was cut by 7 bases, the J end by 6 bases, with 13 bases between. This CDR3 is 13 amino acids long. Germline CDR1 SGHNT, CDR2 YYREEE (reference sequence). Written as DNA, the CDR3 is TGTGCCAGCGGGAGAGGAGGAGATGAAAAACTGTTTTTT. Translated: CASGRGGDEKLFF.

The CDR3 sequence: CASSYRPTPEKLFF. The CDR3, as DNA: TGTGCCAGCAGTTACCGTCCCACACCTGAAAAACTGTTTTTT. The chain has TRBV6-6 and TRBJ1-4; D not resolved. CDR1 and CDR2 from the germline V gene are MNHNY and SVGAGI (reference sequence). The ends were cut back, 2 bases at V and 7 bases at J, with 11 bases in the middle. This CDR3 is built from 14 residues.

The chain uses TRBV5-5 and TRBJ1-4, with TRBD1 matching over 9 bases. The CDR3 sequence is 14 residues long. Trimming removed 7 bases from V and 7 bases from J; junction bases left unmatched: 8. Germline values: CDR1 SGHKS, CDR2 YYEKEE (reference sequence). The CDR3 bases are TGTGCCAGCGGGCAACAGGGGGCTGGTGAAAAACTGTTTTTT. It yields the protein CASGQQGAGEKLFF.

The V and J genes are TRBV6-2 or TRBV6-3 and TRBJ1-1, with D uncertain. This CDR3 spans 11 amino acids. Trimming removed 4 bases from V and 7 bases from J, with 7 bases in between. Per the germline V gene, CDR1 is MNHEY and CDR2 is SVGEGT. The CDR3 reads CASSSHFEAFF. The CDR3 nucleotides read TGTGCCAGCAGTTCCCACTTTGAAGCTTTCTTT.